The present T cell receptor beta chain was sequenced within a study of vaccination effects on CD4 cells after COVID-19. This CDR3 is 14 amino acids long. Trimming removed 3 bases at V and 2 bases at J, with 9 bases between. The germline gives CDR1 LNHDA, CDR2 SQIVND (reference sequence). Antigen-specific CD4+ T cells were expanded (with viral peptide pools) by the ViraFEST assay ahead of sequencing. Cells that had been cultured for 9 to 10 days were the source of isolated CD4+ T cells. The cohort was immunized with two doses of either the BNT162b2 or mRNA-1273 vaccine. Every well got some 1.8 million PBMC, which were grown with about 9.9 IU/ml IL-2 and 8.5 to 10 ug/ml peptides. Libraries were prepared by immunoSEQ multiplex PCR; TCRdb keeps only in-frame clonotypes and omits some of them. The sample lists tens of thousands of clones, 55% to 85% occurring once. A word on this clone: Its antigen is not identified.

The V gene is TRBV19, the J gene TRBJ2-3, with D unclear. The sequence came from a human donor who received a COVID-19 vaccine. Sequences were derived from CD4+ T cells from PBMCs cultured with HCoV-229E spike peptides, sampled after COVID-19 vaccination. CDR3 bases: TGTGCCAGTAGTATTTTAGGCAACACAGATACGCAGTATTTT. Residues: CASSILGNTDTQYF.